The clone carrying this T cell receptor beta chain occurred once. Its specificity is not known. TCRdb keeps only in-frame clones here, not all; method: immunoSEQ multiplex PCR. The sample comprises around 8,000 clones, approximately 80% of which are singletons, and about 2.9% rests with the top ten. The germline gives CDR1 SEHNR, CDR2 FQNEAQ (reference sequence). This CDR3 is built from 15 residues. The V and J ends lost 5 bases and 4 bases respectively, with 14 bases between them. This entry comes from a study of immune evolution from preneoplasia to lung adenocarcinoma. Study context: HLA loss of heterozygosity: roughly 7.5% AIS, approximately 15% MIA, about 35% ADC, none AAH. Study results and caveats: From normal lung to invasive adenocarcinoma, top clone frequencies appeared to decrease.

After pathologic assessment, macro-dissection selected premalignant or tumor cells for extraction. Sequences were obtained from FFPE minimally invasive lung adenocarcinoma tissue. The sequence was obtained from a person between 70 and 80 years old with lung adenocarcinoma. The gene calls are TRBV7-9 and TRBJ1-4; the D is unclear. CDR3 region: CASSLGPNSNEKLFF. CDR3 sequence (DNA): TGTGCCAGCAGCCTAGGACCGAACAGTAATGAAAAACTGTTTTTT.